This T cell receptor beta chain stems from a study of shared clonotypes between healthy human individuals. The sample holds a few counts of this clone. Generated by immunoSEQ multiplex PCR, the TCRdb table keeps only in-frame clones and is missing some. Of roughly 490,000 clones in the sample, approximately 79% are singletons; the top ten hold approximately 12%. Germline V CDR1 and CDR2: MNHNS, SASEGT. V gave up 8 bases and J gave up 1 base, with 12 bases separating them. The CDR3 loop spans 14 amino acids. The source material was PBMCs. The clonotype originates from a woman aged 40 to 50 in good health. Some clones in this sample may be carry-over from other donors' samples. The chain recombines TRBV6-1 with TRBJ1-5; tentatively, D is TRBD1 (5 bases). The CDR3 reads CASAPGRSNQPQHF. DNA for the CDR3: TGTGCCAGCGCTCCAGGGCGAAGCAATCAGCCCCAGCATTTT.